The clone carrying this T cell receptor beta chain was seen at least ten times. No antigen is known for it. The sample belongs to a study of identical twins. Findings and limits, study-wide: Beta out-of-frame sequences showed weaker excess twin sharing. Findings came from cross-sectional statistics, without long-term follow-up of donors. The abundant beta clonotypes from cord blood had fewer insertions, and memory repertoires had none of this. The presence of invariant MAIT and iNKT cells could partly confound analyses of zero-insertion sequences.

The CDR3 loop spans 15 amino acids. V was shortened by 1 base and J by 1 base, with 11 bases between the two germline ends. CDR1 is SEHNR, CDR2 FQNEAQ, per germline (reference sequence). TCRdb analysed the 5' RACE reads with MiXCR anew, one entry per CDR3 protein. The table lists around 280,000 distinct CDR3 sequences, under 9% of them singletons. The same data also went into a second study, on yellow fever vaccine responses in identical twins.

The genes are TRBV7-9 and TRBJ2-7, with D possibly being TRBD2 (5 bases). The source of this sequence is a woman between 18 and 29 years old in good health. Sequenced material: memory (CD45RO+) T cells sorted from blood. CDR3 in DNA: TGTGCCAGCAGCTTAGTGGGGAGTGGTTCCTACGAGCAGTACTTC. Translating gives CASSLVGSGSYEQYF. Variable domain in full (rest from reference TRBV7-9 and TRBJ2-7): DTGVSQNPRHKITKRGQNVTFRCDPISEHNRLYWYRQTLGQGPEFLTYFQNEAQLEKSRLLSDRFSAERPKGSFSTLEIQRTEQGDSAMYLCASSLVGSGSYEQYFGPGTRLTVT.